This T cell receptor (beta chain) was sequenced during a study of beta chain features in type 1 diabetes. On the study more broadly: The samples had around 100 million sorted cells examined in all. Study conclusions and caveats: Type 1 diabetes patients had TCRB CDR3s that were shorter (moderately but significantly so) in all four CD4+ subsets.

Worth noting for this clone: Its antigen is unidentified.

Germline V gene data show CDR1 as GTSNPN and CDR2 as SVGIG (reference sequence). This CDR3 spans 12 amino acids. V was clipped by 0 bases and J by 11 bases, with 13 bases between them. Expressed TCRB transcripts got sequenced, as all isolated RNA was reverse transcribed. Libraries were prepared by immunoSEQ multiplex PCR; TCRdb keeps only in-frame clonotypes and omits some of them. The data show 230,000 or so clones, approximately 16% seen once. Averaging about 120 mL, one heparinised blood draw was given by each donor. Via the markers CD45RO/CCR7/CD25/CD127/CD95/CD27, stem cell-like memory, regulatory, central memory and naive CD4+ cells were sorted.

The sequence was collected from a man aged 30 to 39 with type 1 diabetes. The rearrangement uses TRBV30 and TRBJ2-5; a weak D match, TRBD2 (5 bases). The specimen sequenced was naive CD4+ T cells from blood. The CDR3 protein is CAWSVPGGGQYF. CDR3 in DNA: TGTGCCTGGAGTGTCCCAGGCGGCGGGCAGTACTTC.